This T cell receptor (beta chain) was retrieved from a study of T cell responses to AZD1222 COVID-19 vaccine. This clone was detected only a few times. The assay was immunoSEQ multiplex PCR, and TCRdb's table has in-frame clones only and misses some. The sample contains 80,000 or so clones, 70% to 90% of which appear only once. The sequencing here drew on peripheral blood, taken on day 0 of AZD1222 vaccination. This receptor was taken from an adult in good health.

The CDR3 DNA sequence: TGTGCCAGCAGCTTAGAGGGTCTGCAGCCCCAGCATTTT. It codes for CASSLEGLQPQHF. J is TRBJ1-5 and V is TRBV7-2; D is undetermined. CDR1 and CDR2 (germline): SGHTA, FQGNSA. This CDR3 comprises 13 residues. V gave up 1 base and J gave up 7 bases, with 8 bases separating them.